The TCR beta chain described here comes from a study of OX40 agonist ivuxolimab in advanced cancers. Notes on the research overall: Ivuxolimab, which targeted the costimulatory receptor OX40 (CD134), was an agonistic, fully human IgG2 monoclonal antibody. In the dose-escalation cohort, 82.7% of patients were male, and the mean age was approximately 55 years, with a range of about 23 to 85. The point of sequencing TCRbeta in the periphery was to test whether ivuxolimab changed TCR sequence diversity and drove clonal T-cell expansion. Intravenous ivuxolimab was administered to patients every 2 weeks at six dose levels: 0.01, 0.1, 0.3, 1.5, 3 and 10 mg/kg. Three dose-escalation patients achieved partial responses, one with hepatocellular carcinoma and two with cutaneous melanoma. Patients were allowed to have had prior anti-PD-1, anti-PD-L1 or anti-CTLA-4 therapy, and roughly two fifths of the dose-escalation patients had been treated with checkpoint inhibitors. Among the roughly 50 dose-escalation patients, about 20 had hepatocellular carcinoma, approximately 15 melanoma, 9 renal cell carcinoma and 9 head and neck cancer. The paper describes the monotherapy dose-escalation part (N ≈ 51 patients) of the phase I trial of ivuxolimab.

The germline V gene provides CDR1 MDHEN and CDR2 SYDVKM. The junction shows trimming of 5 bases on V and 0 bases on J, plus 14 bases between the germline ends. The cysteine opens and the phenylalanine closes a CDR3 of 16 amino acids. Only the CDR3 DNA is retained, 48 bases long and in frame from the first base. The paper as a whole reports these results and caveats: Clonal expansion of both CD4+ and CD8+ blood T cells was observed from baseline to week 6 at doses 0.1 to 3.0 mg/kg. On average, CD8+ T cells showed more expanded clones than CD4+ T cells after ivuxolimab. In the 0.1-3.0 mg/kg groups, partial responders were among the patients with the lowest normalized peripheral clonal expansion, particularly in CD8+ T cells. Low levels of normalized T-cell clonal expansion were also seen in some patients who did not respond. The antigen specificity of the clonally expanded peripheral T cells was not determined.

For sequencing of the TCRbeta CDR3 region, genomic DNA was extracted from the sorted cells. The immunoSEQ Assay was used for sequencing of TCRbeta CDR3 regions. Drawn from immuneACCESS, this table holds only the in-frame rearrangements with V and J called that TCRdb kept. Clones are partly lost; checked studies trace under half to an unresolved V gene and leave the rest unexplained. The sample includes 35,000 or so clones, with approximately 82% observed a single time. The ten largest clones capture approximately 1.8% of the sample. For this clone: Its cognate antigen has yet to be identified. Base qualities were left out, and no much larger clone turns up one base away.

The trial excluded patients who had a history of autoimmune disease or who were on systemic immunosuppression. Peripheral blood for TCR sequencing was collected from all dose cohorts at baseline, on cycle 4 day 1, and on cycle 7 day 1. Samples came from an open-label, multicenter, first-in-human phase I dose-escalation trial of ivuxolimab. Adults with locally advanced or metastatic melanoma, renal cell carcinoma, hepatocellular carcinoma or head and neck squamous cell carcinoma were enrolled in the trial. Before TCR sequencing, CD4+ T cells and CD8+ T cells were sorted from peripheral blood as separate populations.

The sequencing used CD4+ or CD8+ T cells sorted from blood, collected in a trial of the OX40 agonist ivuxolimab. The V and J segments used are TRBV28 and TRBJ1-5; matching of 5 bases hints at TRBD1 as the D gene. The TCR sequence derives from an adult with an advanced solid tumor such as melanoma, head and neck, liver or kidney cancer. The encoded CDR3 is CASSPLSDSSNQPQHF. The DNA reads TGTGCCAGCAGTCCCCTTAGTGACAGTAGCAATCAGCCCCAGCATTTT.